This TCR beta chain appears in the sequencing data of a study of cytomegalovirus exposure and HLA in healthy donors. Primers included in the PCR were 60 Vbeta and 13 Jbeta primers. This table comes from immunoSEQ multiplex PCR, and its TCRdb copy is limited to in-frame clones, with some not included. The sample contains fewer than 200,000 clones, around 80% of which appear only once. The origin of this receptor is a man younger than 35 in good health and CMV-seronegative. Sequences were obtained from PBMCs.

CDR3 in DNA: TGTGCCAGCAGCCCCGGACAGGGGCTTTCCTACGAGCAGTACTTC. It yields the protein CASSPGQGLSYEQYF. The chain is built from TRBV7-9 and TRBJ2-7; 9 nucleotides line up with TRBD1. This CDR3 region has 15 residues. V lost 5 bases to trimming and J lost 1 base; unmatched junction nucleotides: 6. The germline V gene encodes CDR1 SEHNR and CDR2 FQNEAQ (reference sequence).